This T cell receptor beta chain emerged from a study of blood T cell repertoires in COVID-19. Study summary: COVID-19 samples collected from the United States, Italy and Spain covered acute and convalescent phases. T cells, B-cell-depleted T cells, or PBMCs provided the cDNA or gDNA that served as material.

Profiling relied on immunoSEQ multiplex PCR, and the TCRdb table lists in-frame clones only, not all of them. Of about 210,000 clones in the sample, just over 85% were seen once. This clone was recorded once. The CDR3 is 12 residues long. The V gene lost 9 bases and the J gene lost 6 bases, with 12 bases spanning the gap. From germline, CDR1 is MDHEN and CDR2 SYDVKM. The chain combines TRBV28 with TRBJ1-5; D may be TRBD1 (5 bases). The TCR comes from a man aged 18 to 30 with active or convalescent COVID-19. Sequenced: peripheral blood. In DNA form, the CDR3 reads TGTGCCAGTACCGTGGGGCGTCAGCCCCAGCATTTT. Translation gives CASTVGRQPQHF. Variable domain in full (rest from reference TRBV28 and TRBJ1-5): DVKVTQSSRYLVKRTGEKVFLECVQDMDHENMFWYRQDPGLGLRLIYFSYDVKMKEKGDIPEGYSVSREKKERFSLILESASTNQTSMYLCASTVGRQPQHFGDGTRLSIL.